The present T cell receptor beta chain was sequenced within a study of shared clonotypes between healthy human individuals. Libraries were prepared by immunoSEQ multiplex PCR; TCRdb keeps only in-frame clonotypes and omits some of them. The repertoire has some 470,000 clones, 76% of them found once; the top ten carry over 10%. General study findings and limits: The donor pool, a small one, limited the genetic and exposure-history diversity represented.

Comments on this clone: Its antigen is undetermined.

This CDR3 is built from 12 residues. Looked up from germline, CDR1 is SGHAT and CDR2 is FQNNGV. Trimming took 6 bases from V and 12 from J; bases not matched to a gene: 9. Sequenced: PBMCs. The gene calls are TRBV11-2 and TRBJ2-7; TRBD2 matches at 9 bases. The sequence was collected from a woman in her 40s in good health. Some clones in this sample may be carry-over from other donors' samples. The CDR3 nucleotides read TGTGCCAGCAGTCCCCGGACTAGCGATCGGTACTTC. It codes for CASSPRTSDRYF.